The rows below give T cell receptor beta chains drawn from one sample of a study of blood T cell repertoires in COVID-19. Some clones are missing from TCRdb's copy, which holds only in-frame ones; the method was immunoSEQ multiplex PCR. The sample includes about 300,000 clones, 75% to 90% of them seen just once. The sequenced sample consisted of PBMCs or T cells enriched from blood (not recorded which). The receptors stem from a woman between 40 and 55 years old who had recovered from COVID-19. The CDR3 runs from the conserved cysteine through the conserved F or W. A row's size may be missing; if present it is once, few, many or a size class.

clone size | V gene | CDR3 length | CDR3 protein
- | TRBV5-4 | 16 | CASSLGTSVSSYEQYF
once | TRBV3-1/TRBV3-2 | 16 | CASSPRDRGQDYGYTF
- | TRBV30 | 12 | CAWTKGTAEAFF
- | TRBV18 | 17 | CASSPQGQGPRGYGYTF
- | TRBV6-6 | 13 | CASSLTELYEQYF
- | TRBV5-1 | 14 | CASSLTDRSTEAFF
- | TRBV30 | 13 | CAWTPGGRGSAFF
- | TRBV24-1 | 14 | CAIIRAGRSEKLFF
- | TRBV6-5 | 14 | CASSRGTNNQPQHF
- | TRBV5-6 | 14 | CASSLDRNNEKLFF
- | TRBV2 | 15 | CASSRLGTGGTEAFF
- | TRBV21-1 | 12 | CASVRRRDEQYF